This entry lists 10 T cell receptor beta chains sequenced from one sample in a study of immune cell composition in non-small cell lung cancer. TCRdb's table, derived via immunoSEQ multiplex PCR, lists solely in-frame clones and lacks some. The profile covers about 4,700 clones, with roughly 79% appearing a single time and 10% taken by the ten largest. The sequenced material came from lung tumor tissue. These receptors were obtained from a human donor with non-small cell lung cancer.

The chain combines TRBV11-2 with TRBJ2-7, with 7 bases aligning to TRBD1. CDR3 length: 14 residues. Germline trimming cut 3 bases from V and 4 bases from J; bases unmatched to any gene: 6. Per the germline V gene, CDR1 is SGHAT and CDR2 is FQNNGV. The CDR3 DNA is TGTGCCAGCAGCTTGGACAGGACCTCATACGAGCAGTACTTC. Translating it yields CASSLDRTSYEQYF.

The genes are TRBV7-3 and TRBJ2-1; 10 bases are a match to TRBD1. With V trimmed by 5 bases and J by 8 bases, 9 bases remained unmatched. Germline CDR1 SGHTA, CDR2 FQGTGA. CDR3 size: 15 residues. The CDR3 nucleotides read TGTGCCAGCAGCGCAAGGACAGGGGGTATCGATGAGCAGTTCTTC. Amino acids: CASSARTGGIDEQFF.

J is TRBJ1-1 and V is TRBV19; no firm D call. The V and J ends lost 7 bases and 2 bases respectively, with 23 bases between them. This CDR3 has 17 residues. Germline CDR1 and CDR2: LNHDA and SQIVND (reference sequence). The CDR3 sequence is CASKLGGRALLNTEAFF. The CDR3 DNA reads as TGTGCCAGTAAATTGGGAGGGAGGGCACTACTAAACACTGAAGCTTTCTTT.

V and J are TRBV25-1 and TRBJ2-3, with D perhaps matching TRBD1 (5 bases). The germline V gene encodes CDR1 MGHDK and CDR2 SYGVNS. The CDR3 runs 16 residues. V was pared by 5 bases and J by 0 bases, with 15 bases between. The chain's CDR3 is CASSRSWGPSTDTQYF. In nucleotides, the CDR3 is TGTGCCAGCAGTCGATCGTGGGGCCCTAGCACAGATACGCAGTATTTT.

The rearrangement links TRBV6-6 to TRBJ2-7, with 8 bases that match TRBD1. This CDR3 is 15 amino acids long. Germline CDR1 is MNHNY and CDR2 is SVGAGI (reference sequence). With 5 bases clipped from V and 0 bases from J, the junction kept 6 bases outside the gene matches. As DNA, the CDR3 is TGTGCCAGCAGTCCCGACAGGGGTTCCTCCTACGAGCAGTACTTC. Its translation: CASSPDRGSSYEQYF.

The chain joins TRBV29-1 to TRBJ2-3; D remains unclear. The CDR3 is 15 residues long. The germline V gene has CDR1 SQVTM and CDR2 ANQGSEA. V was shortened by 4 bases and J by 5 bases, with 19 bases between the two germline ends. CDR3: CSVVERTRGKDTQYF. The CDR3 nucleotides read TGCAGCGTTGTCGAGCGTACGAGAGGAAAAGATACGCAGTATTTT.

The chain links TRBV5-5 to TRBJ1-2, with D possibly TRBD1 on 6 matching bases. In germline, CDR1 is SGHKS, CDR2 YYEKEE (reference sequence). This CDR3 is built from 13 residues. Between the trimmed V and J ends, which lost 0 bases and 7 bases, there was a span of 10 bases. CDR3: CASSLGQGFGYTF. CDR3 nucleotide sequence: TGTGCCAGCAGCTTGGGGCAGGGGTTTGGCTACACCTTC.

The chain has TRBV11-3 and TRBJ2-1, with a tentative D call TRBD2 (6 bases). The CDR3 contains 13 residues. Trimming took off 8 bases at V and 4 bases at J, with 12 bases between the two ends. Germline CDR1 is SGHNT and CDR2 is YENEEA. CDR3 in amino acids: CASGTGTYNEQFF. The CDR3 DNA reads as TGTGCCAGCGGAACTGGGACTTACAATGAGCAGTTCTTC.

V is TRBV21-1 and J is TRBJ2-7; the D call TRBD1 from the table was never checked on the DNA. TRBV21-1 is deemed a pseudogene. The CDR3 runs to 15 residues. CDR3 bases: TGTGCCAGCAGCTACCGGGTGGGGGCAACCTACGAGCAGTACTTC. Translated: CASSYRVGATYEQYF.

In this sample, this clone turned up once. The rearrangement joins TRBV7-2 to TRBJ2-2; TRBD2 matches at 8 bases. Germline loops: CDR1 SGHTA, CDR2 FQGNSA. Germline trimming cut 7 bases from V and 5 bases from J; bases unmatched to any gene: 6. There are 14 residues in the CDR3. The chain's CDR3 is CASKVGGATGELFF. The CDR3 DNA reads TGTGCCAGCAAGGTCGGGGGGGCAACCGGGGAGCTGTTTTTT.